A single sample gave rise to the 10 T cell receptor beta chains below, sequenced in a study of graft-versus-host responses after intestinal transplantation. Sequencing used immunoSEQ multiplex PCR; TCRdb keeps in-frame clones, though not all of them. The sample has approximately 89,000 clones, roughly 90% seen once; the top ten hold around 16%. The specimen was PBMCs, collected 450 to 480 days after intestinal transplant. These receptors all come from a human patient who received an intestinal transplant, so some T cells may come from the graft donor.

This clone showed up just once. The chain employs TRBV6-5 and TRBJ1-5; D uncertain. With 0 bases removed from V and 5 bases from J, the gap between germline ends came to 8 bases. This CDR3 has 14 residues. From germline, CDR1 is MNHEY and CDR2 SVGAGI. The CDR3 bases are TGTGCCAGCAGTTACTCGGGCAGCGATCAGCCCCAGCATTTT. Translation: CASSYSGSDQPQHF.

The chain employs TRBV12-2 and TRBJ2-7; the D call TRBD2 from the table was never checked on the DNA. TRBV12-2 is described as a pseudogene. The CDR3 is made up of 15 amino acids. CDR3 DNA sequence: TGTGCAAGTCGCTTAGCCCTAGCGGGGACCTACGAGCAGTACTTC. Its translation is CASRLALAGTYEQYF.

The chain employs TRBV7-9 and TRBJ2-3; D may be TRBD2 (6 bases). CDR1 SEHNR and CDR2 FQNEAQ come from the germline V gene (reference sequence). V was trimmed by 5 bases and J by 10 bases, leaving 13 bases between them. There are 12 residues in the CDR3. The CDR3 bases are TGTGCCAGCAGCCCCACCCCGGGGGCGCAGTATTTT. Protein sequence: CASSPTPGAQYF.

About this clone itself: Other DNA sequences within the sample encode an identical CDR3. The chain recombines TRBV5-1 with TRBJ2-3, with 7 bases matching TRBD1. With 2 bases clipped from V and 3 bases from J, the junction kept 0 bases outside the gene matches. The CDR3 covers 13 residues. From germline, CDR1 is SGHRS and CDR2 YFSETQ. CDR3 residues: CASSLQGTDTQYF. CDR3 sequence (DNA): TGCGCCAGCAGCTTACAGGGGACAGATACGCAGTATTTT.

A note on this clone: This CDR3 is missing its conserved last phenylalanine or tryptophan, likely due to a read error. The V and J genes are TRBV6-6 and TRBJ1-1; 10 bases match TRBD1. Looked up from germline, CDR1 is MNHNY and CDR2 is SVGAGI (reference sequence). The CDR3 has 14 residues. With V trimmed by 7 bases and J by 3 bases, 5 bases remained unmatched. Written as DNA, the CDR3 is TGTGCCAGCAACGACAGGGGGCGAGACACTGAAGCTTTCCTT. This codes for CASNDRGRDTEAFL.

The gene calls are TRBV6-5 and TRBJ1-1, with D perhaps matching TRBD1 (5 bases). Germline V gene sequence: CDR1 MNHEY, CDR2 SVGAGI. The CDR3 runs to 14 residues. Trimming left V 7 bases short and J 1 base short, with 13 bases between. The CDR3 is CASIRGRKNTEAFF. CDR3 DNA: TGTGCCAGCATTAGGGGCAGAAAGAACACTGAAGCTTTCTTT.

This sequence joins TRBV6-1 and TRBJ1-4; tentative D call: TRBD1 (5 bases). Germline CDR1 and CDR2: MNHNS and SASEGT. The CDR3 totals 14 residues. Trimming shortened V by 8 bases and J by 4 bases, and 14 bases separated the two germline ends. This CDR3 is CASALWDRNEKLFF. In DNA, the CDR3 is TGTGCCAGCGCTCTGTGGGACCGTAATGAAAAACTGTTTTTT.

The V gene is TRBV7-8, the J gene TRBJ1-5; TRBD1 agrees at 7 bases. Looked up from germline, CDR1 is SGHVS and CDR2 is FQNEAQ. V dropped 5 bases and J dropped 7; count of bases not matched to a gene: 8. There are 14 residues in the CDR3. The CDR3 DNA reads as TGTGCCAGCAGCCGTATCGACAGGGAGCAGCCCCAGCATTTT. Translating gives CASSRIDREQPQHF. Variable domain in full (rest from reference TRBV7-8 and TRBJ1-5): GAGVSQSPRYKVAKRGQDVALRCDPISGHVSLFWYQQALGQGPEFLTYFQNEAQLDKSGLPSDRFFAERPEGSVSTLKIQRTQQEDSAVYLCASSRIDREQPQHFGDGTRLSIL.

This clone was recorded once. The chain combines TRBV9 with TRBJ2-7, with a weak D call TRBD2 (6 bases). Germline V gene data show CDR1 as SGDLS and CDR2 as YYNGEE. Trimming took off 0 bases at V and 4 bases at J, with 14 bases between the two ends. This CDR3 contains 15 residues. The CDR3 DNA follows: TGTGCCAGCAGCGTAGGGCGGGGCAGCCTTTACGAGCAGTACTTC. Amino acid sequence: CASSVGRGSLYEQYF. Full variable domain (rest looked up from reference TRBV9 and TRBJ2-7): DSGVTQTPKHLITATGQRVTLRCSPRSGDLSVYWYQQSLDQGLQFLIQYYNGEERAKGNILERFSAQQFPDLHSELNLSSLELGDSALYFCASSVGRGSLYEQYFGPGTRLTVT.

This clone was picked up a small number of times. The rearrangement links TRBV4-1 to TRBJ2-3, with 11 bases identical to TRBD2. The J segment lost 1 base and the V segment lost 0 bases, leaving 6 bases of the junction unmatched. Germline V gives CDR1 MGHRA, CDR2 YSYEKL. This CDR3 comprises 18 residues. The CDR3 sequence: CASSQDQRGLAGTDTQYF. The CDR3 region has the DNA TGCGCCAGCAGCCAAGATCAGAGGGGACTAGCGGGCACAGATACGCAGTATTTT.